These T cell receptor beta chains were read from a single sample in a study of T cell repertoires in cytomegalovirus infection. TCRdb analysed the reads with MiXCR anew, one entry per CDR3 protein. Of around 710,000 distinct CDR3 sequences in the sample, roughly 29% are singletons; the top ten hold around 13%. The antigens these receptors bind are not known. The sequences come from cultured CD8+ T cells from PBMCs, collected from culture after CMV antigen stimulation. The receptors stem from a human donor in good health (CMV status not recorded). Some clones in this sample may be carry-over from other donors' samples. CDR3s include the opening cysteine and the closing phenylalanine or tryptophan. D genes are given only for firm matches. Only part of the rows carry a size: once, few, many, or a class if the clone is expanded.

CDR3aa: CASRSWGEAFF
CDR3nt: TGTGCCAGCCGCTCGTGGGGTGAAGCTTTCTTT
abundance: few
d_gene: NA
j_gene: TRBJ1-1
v_gene: TRBV6-2/TRBV6-3

CDR3aa: CASSLATGGMNEQFF
CDR3nt: TGTGCCAGCAGTTTAGCGACGGGGGGGATGAATGAGCAGTTCTTC
abundance: few
d_gene: TRBD2
j_gene: TRBJ2-1
v_gene: TRBV12-3/TRBV12-4

CDR3aa: CASGLVPGPEQFF
CDR3nt: TGTGCTAGTGGTTTGGTACCGGGGCCTGAGCAGTTCTTC
abundance: NA
d_gene: NA
j_gene: TRBJ2-1
v_gene: TRBV12-5

CDR3aa: CASSFGQGQPQHF
CDR3nt: TGTGCCAGCAGCTTCGGACAGGGTCAGCCCCAGCATTTT
abundance: many
d_gene: TRBD1
j_gene: TRBJ1-5
v_gene: TRBV7-6

CDR3aa: CASSPGGLGTEAFF
CDR3nt: TGTGCCAGCAGCCCCGGGGGGCTCGGCACTGAAGCTTTCTTT
abundance: few
d_gene: NA
j_gene: TRBJ1-1
v_gene: TRBV7-9

CDR3aa: CSVELWPFGYTF
CDR3nt: TGCAGCGTTGAGTTGTGGCCCTTTGGCTACACCTTC
abundance: few
d_gene: NA
j_gene: TRBJ1-2
v_gene: TRBV29-1

CDR3aa: CASKPLGNRGNTGELFF
CDR3nt: TGTGCCAGCAAACCTTTAGGAAACAGGGGAAACACCGGGGAGCTGTTTTTT
abundance: NA
d_gene: TRBD1
j_gene: TRBJ2-2
v_gene: TRBV2

CDR3aa: CASSISEYLAGGPGWANVLTF
CDR3nt: TGTGCCAGTAGTATATCAGAGTACCTAGCGGGGGGGCCAGGATGGGCCAACGTCCTGACTTTC
abundance: few
d_gene: TRBD2
j_gene: TRBJ2-6
v_gene: TRBV19

CDR3aa: CASSYSHSSGNTIYF
CDR3nt: TGTGCCAGCAGTTACTCGCACAGCTCTGGAAACACCATATATTTT
abundance: NA
d_gene: NA
j_gene: TRBJ1-3
v_gene: TRBV6-5

CDR3aa: CASAPDRGTNTEAFF
CDR3nt: TGTGCTAGTGCCCCCGATCGGGGGACCAACACTGAAGCTTTCTTT
abundance: NA
d_gene: NA
j_gene: TRBJ1-1
v_gene: TRBV12-5

CDR3aa: CASTEDEYGGYTF
CDR3nt: TGCGCCAGCACCGAGGACGAGTACGGTGGCTACACCTTC
abundance: NA
d_gene: NA
j_gene: TRBJ1-2
v_gene: TRBV5-1

CDR3aa: CASSIDPMAEAFF
CDR3nt: TGTGCCAGTAGTATAGACCCTATGGCTGAAGCTTTCTTT
abundance: once
d_gene: NA
j_gene: TRBJ1-1
v_gene: TRBV19

CDR3aa: CSARDVGGASYNEQFF
CDR3nt: TGCAGTGCTAGAGATGTGGGCGGGGCCTCCTACAATGAGCAGTTCTTC
abundance: NA
d_gene: NA
j_gene: TRBJ2-1
v_gene: TRBV20-1

CDR3aa: CATGPPGGYGYTF
CDR3nt: TGTGCCACAGGCCCTCCGGGGGGCTATGGCTACACCTTC
abundance: NA
d_gene: NA
j_gene: TRBJ1-2
v_gene: TRBV7-9

CDR3aa: CASIAQGGRNTEAFF
CDR3nt: TGTGCCAGTATCGCGCAGGGGGGCAGGAACACTGAAGCTTTCTTT
abundance: few
d_gene: TRBD1
j_gene: TRBJ1-1
v_gene: TRBV19

CDR3aa: CASSRTGTNYGYTF
CDR3nt: TGTGCCAGCAGTCGAACGGGCACTAACTATGGCTACACCTTC
abundance: few
d_gene: NA
j_gene: TRBJ1-2
v_gene: TRBV6-2/TRBV6-3

CDR3aa: CASSLGSPNEQFF
CDR3nt: TGTGCCAGCAGTTTGGGCTCCCCAAATGAGCAGTTCTTC
abundance: NA
d_gene: NA
j_gene: TRBJ2-1
v_gene: TRBV12-3/TRBV12-4

CDR3aa: CSARGRDFGGNSPLHF
CDR3nt: TGCAGTGCTAGAGGAAGGGATTTTGGCGGGAATTCACCCCTCCACTTT
abundance: NA
d_gene: NA
j_gene: TRBJ1-6
v_gene: TRBV20-1

CDR3aa: CASSQPGHVYEQYF
CDR3nt: TGTGCCAGCAGTCAGCCGGGACACGTCTACGAGCAGTACTTC
abundance: NA
d_gene: NA
j_gene: TRBJ2-7
v_gene: TRBV12-3/TRBV12-4

CDR3aa: CASSSDVGRQPQHF
CDR3nt: TGTGCCAGCAGCTCCGATGTCGGGAGGCAGCCCCAGCATTTT
abundance: few
d_gene: NA
j_gene: TRBJ1-5
v_gene: TRBV5-8

CDR3aa: CASSPAGSGANVLTF
CDR3nt: TGTGCCAGCAGCCCTGCTGGCTCTGGGGCCAACGTCCTGACTTTC
abundance: NA
d_gene: NA
j_gene: TRBJ2-6
v_gene: TRBV12-3/TRBV12-4

CDR3aa: CASKGVVNTEAFF
CDR3nt: TGTGCCAGTAAGGGAGTAGTGAACACTGAAGCTTTCTTT
abundance: NA
d_gene: NA
j_gene: TRBJ1-1
v_gene: TRBV19

CDR3aa: CASSQLLLQGEGGYTF
CDR3nt: TGTGCCAGCAGCCAACTCCTCCTACAGGGTGAAGGAGGCTACACCTTC
abundance: NA
d_gene: NA
j_gene: TRBJ1-2
v_gene: TRBV5-6

CDR3aa: CASTQGQVSNQPQHF
CDR3nt: TGTGCCAGCACCCAGGGACAGGTTAGCAATCAGCCCCAGCATTTT
abundance: NA
d_gene: TRBD1
j_gene: TRBJ1-5
v_gene: TRBV6-1

CDR3aa: CASSRPVQANSPLHF
CDR3nt: TGTGCCAGCAGCCGCCCGGTACAGGCTAATTCACCCCTCCACTTT
abundance: NA
d_gene: NA
j_gene: TRBJ1-6
v_gene: TRBV27

CDR3aa: CASSYSEQSNKKLFF
CDR3nt: TGTGCCAGCAGTTACAGCGAGCAGAGTAATAAAAAACTGTTTTTT
abundance: NA
d_gene: NA
j_gene: TRBJ1-4
v_gene: TRBV6-6

CDR3aa: CASSLGQGRAPLHF
CDR3nt: TGTGCCAGCAGCTTAGGCCAGGGGCGCGCGCCCCTCCACTTT
abundance: few
d_gene: NA
j_gene: TRBJ1-6
v_gene: TRBV7-9

CDR3aa: CASSEPGQGAGELFF
CDR3nt: TGTGCCAGCAGCGAACCCGGACAGGGGGCCGGGGAGCTGTTTTTT
abundance: few
d_gene: TRBD1
j_gene: TRBJ2-2
v_gene: TRBV7-6

CDR3aa: CASKGRGAQETQYF
CDR3nt: TGTGCCAGTAAGGGGCGGGGCGCTCAAGAGACCCAGTACTTC
abundance: few
d_gene: NA
j_gene: TRBJ2-5
v_gene: TRBV19

CDR3aa: CASSQDSPSTSGVNNEQFF
CDR3nt: TGCGCCAGCAGCCAAGATAGTCCCTCTACTAGCGGGGTTAACAATGAGCAGTTCTTC
abundance: few
d_gene: TRBD2
j_gene: TRBJ2-1
v_gene: TRBV4-3

CDR3aa: CASSYSGGVYEQYF
CDR3nt: TGTGCCAGCAGTTACTCGGGTGGAGTATACGAGCAGTACTTC
abundance: NA
d_gene: NA
j_gene: TRBJ2-7
v_gene: TRBV6-5

CDR3aa: CASSSNPLTWNTEAFF
CDR3nt: TGTGCCAGCAGTTCGAACCCCCTCACCTGGAACACTGAAGCTTTCTTT
abundance: NA
d_gene: NA
j_gene: TRBJ1-1
v_gene: TRBV27

CDR3aa: CASSLGDSPHGADTQYF
CDR3nt: TGTGCCAGCAGCTTAGGGGACTCCCCACACGGGGCAGATACGCAGTATTTT
abundance: NA
d_gene: NA
j_gene: TRBJ2-3
v_gene: TRBV11-3

CDR3aa: CASSASDYNEQFF
CDR3nt: TGTGCCAGCAGCGCATCGGATTACAATGAGCAGTTCTTC
abundance: NA
d_gene: NA
j_gene: TRBJ2-1
v_gene: TRBV27

CDR3aa: CSVRGGATTEAFF
CDR3nt: TGCAGTGTTAGGGGGGGGGCGACCACTGAAGCTTTCTTT
abundance: NA
d_gene: NA
j_gene: TRBJ1-1
v_gene: TRBV20-1

CDR3aa: CASSLAGGGGDTQYF
CDR3nt: TGTGCCAGCAGTTTAGCGGGGGGGGGAGGAGATACGCAGTATTTT
abundance: few
d_gene: TRBD2
j_gene: TRBJ2-3
v_gene: TRBV6-5

CDR3aa: CASSQTETQYF
CDR3nt: TGTGCCAGCTCTCAAACGGAGACCCAGTACTTC
abundance: NA
d_gene: NA
j_gene: TRBJ2-5
v_gene: TRBV6-2/TRBV6-3

CDR3aa: CSARDRSISSYEQYF
CDR3nt: TGCAGTGCTAGAGATCGATCAATAAGCTCCTACGAGCAGTACTTC
abundance: NA
d_gene: NA
j_gene: TRBJ2-7
v_gene: TRBV20-1

CDR3aa: CASSLLPAPPGELFF
CDR3nt: TGTGCCAGCAGCTTGCTCCCCGCGCCCCCCGGGGAGCTGTTTTTT
abundance: NA
d_gene: NA
j_gene: TRBJ2-2
v_gene: TRBV11-2

CDR3aa: CASRSPTGHNEQFF
CDR3nt: TGTGCCAGCAGATCCCCGACAGGGCACAATGAGCAGTTCTTC
abundance: few
d_gene: TRBD1
j_gene: TRBJ2-1
v_gene: TRBV12-3/TRBV12-4